This TCR beta chain was captured by sequencing in a study of cytomegalovirus exposure and HLA in healthy donors. Study-wide findings and caveats: High specificity and sensitivity for cytomegalovirus status were reported for the classifier. Analyzed later, most CMV-associated TCR beta chains appeared HLA-restricted.

Turning to this clone: Its antigen is unidentified.

Primers included in the PCR were 60 Vbeta and 13 Jbeta primers. Libraries were prepared by immunoSEQ multiplex PCR; TCRdb keeps only in-frame clonotypes and omits some of them. The repertoire holds 79,000 or so clones, with under 85% as singletons. The CDR3 extends over 14 amino acids. The V gene's germline CDR1 is MGHDK and CDR2 SYGVNS. Trimming removed 4 bases at V and 8 bases at J, with 17 bases between. This TCR came from a woman aged 40-49 years in good health and CMV-seropositive. Specimen: PBMCs. The rearrangement links TRBV25-1 to TRBJ1-2, with D maybe TRBD1 (5 bases). CDR3 DNA: TGTGCCAGCAGTGCATCGGACACATTCGGGGGCTACACCTTC. It is translated as CASSASDTFGGYTF.